Following are 11 T cell receptor beta chains from one sample sequenced in a study of cytomegalovirus exposure and HLA in healthy donors. PCR employed 60 Vbeta and 13 Jbeta primers. Only in-frame clones appear in the TCRdb table, and some are missing; sequencing was by immunoSEQ multiplex PCR. The table has around 100,000 clones, more than 60% seen once. Sample: PBMCs. The receptors were gathered from a female donor in good health and CMV-seropositive.

The V gene is TRBV6-1, the J gene TRBJ1-3, with 8 nucleotides matching TRBD1. Germline V gene lookup returns CDR1 MNHNS and CDR2 SASEGT. There are 14 residues in the CDR3. The V and J ends lost 5 bases and 8 bases, in that order; junction bases with no gene match: 8. The CDR3 nucleotides read TGTGCCAGCAGTCGACAGGGGAATGTGGACACCATATATTTT. This gives the protein CASSRQGNVDTIYF.

The V call is TRBV4-2, the J call TRBJ1-1; D unresolved. CDR3 length equals 13 residues. V lost 0 bases to trimming and J lost 5 bases, with 7 bases between them. Germline CDR1 and CDR2: LGHNA and YNFKEQ. The CDR3 sequence: CASSQDSRTEAFF. CDR3 nucleotides: TGTGCCAGCAGCCAAGATTCCCGGACTGAAGCTTTCTTT.

This clone was seen only once. CDR3 loop: CASSFIGAGELFF. In DNA, the CDR3 is TGTGCCAGCAGTTTCATCGGGGCCGGGGAGCTGTTTTTT. V gene TRBV27 combines with J gene TRBJ2-2; TRBD2 is a possible D gene (5 bases). CDR3 size: 13 residues. Germline CDR1 is MNHEY and CDR2 is SMNVEV (reference sequence). Trimming took off 3 bases at V and 6 bases at J, with 8 bases between the two ends.

This chain uses TRBV29-1 with TRBJ2-1; 7 bases match TRBD2. Germline V gives CDR1 SQVTM, CDR2 ANQGSEA. CDR3 length equals 15 residues. With V trimmed by 6 bases and J by 10 bases, 18 bases remained unmatched. The CDR3 sequence: CSVLLLAEGPGEQFF. Here the CDR3 DNA reads TGCAGCGTCCTCCTTCTAGCGGAGGGGCCTGGGGAGCAGTTCTTC.

This clone occurred a few times. The chain has TRBV6-1 and TRBJ2-3; 13 bases agree with TRBD2. The V gene's germline CDR1 is MNHNS and CDR2 SASEGT. The length of the CDR3 is 15 residues. The V gene end was trimmed by 4 bases and the J gene end by 6 bases; junction bases not matched to a gene: 4. In nucleotides, the CDR3 is TGTGCCAGCAGTGTAACTAGCGGGGGGGCCGATACGCAGTATTTT. Its translation is CASSVTSGGADTQYF.

The chain uses TRBV20-1 and TRBJ1-1; D gene uncertain. Germline values: CDR1 DFQATT, CDR2 SNEGSKA (reference sequence). This CDR3 spans 10 amino acids. Trimming took 6 bases from V and 11 from J, leaving 13 bases between them. The chain's CDR3 is CSAMPDPAFF. The CDR3 nucleotides read TGCAGTGCAATGCCAGATCCGGCTTTCTTT.

The CDR3 DNA follows: TGTGCCAGCAGGTCAACAGGGGGCGCGATCAATCAGCCCCAGCATTTT. Protein product: CASRSTGGAINQPQHF. This rearrangement joins TRBV6-6 to TRBJ1-5, with TRBD1 matching 9 bases. V dropped 6 bases and J dropped 3; count of bases not matched to a gene: 9. Germline CDR1 is MNHNY and CDR2 is SVGAGI (reference sequence). The CDR3 runs 16 residues.

This rearrangement joins TRBV10-2 to TRBJ1-5, with D possibly TRBD1 on 5 matching bases. Trimming cost V 6 bases and J 1 base, with 10 bases left between them. This CDR3 is built from 14 residues. The germline gives CDR1 WSHSY, CDR2 SAAADI. The CDR3, as DNA: TGCGCCAGCAGACTCGGACAAAGCAATCAGCCCCAGCATTTT. Its protein is CASRLGQSNQPQHF.

The rearrangement joins TRBV6-1 to TRBJ1-2; TRBD1 matches 7 bases. The CDR3 length is 15 residues. Germline CDR1 MNHNS, CDR2 SASEGT. With V trimmed by 4 bases and J by 0 bases, 5 bases remained unmatched. The CDR3: CASSGGTATNYGYTF. Written as DNA, the CDR3 is TGTGCCAGCAGTGGAGGGACAGCGACTAACTATGGCTACACCTTC.

The genes are TRBV7-9 and TRBJ2-1; 12 positions agree with TRBD2. Germline V gives CDR1 SEHNR, CDR2 FQNEAQ (reference sequence). CDR3 length: 17 amino acids. The junction had 14 bases not matched to a gene; V was cut back by 4 bases and J by 10 bases. The CDR3: CASSSEGPSGRGGEQFF. The CDR3 DNA reads TGTGCCAGCAGCTCCGAGGGGCCTAGCGGGAGGGGCGGCGAGCAGTTCTTC.

CDR3 in DNA: TGTGCCAGCAGCTTAAACTTTGGAGGGCGTACTGAAGCTTTCTTT. Protein sequence: CASSLNFGGRTEAFF. The chain recombines TRBV7-8 with TRBJ1-1; D is ambiguous. V shed 2 bases and J shed 5 bases, with 15 bases lying between them. The CDR3 loop spans 15 amino acids. The germline gives CDR1 SGHVS, CDR2 FQNEAQ.